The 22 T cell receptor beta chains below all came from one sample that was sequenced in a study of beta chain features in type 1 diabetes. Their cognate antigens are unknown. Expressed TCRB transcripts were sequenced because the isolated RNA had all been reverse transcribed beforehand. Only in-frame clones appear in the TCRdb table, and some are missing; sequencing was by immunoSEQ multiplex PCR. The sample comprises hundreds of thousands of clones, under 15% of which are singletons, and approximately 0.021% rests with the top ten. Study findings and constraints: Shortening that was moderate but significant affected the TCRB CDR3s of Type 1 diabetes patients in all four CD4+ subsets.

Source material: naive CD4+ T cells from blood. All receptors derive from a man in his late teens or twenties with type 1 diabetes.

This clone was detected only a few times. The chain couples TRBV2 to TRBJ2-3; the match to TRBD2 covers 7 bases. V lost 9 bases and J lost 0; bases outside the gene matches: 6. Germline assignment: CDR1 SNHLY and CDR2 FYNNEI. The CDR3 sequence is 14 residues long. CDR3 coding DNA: TGTGCCAGTTTACTAGCGCTGAGCACAGATACGCAGTATTTT. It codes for CASLLALSTDTQYF. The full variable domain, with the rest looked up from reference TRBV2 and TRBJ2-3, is EPEVTQTPSHQVTQMGQEVILRCVPISNHLYFYWYRQILGQKVEFLVSFYNNEISEKSEIFDDQFSVERPDGSNFTLKIRSTKLEDSAMYFCASLLALSTDTQYFGPGTRLTVL.

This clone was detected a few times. CDR3 sequence: CASSLRSGTSNQPQHF. DNA for the CDR3: TGTGCCAGCAGCTTAAGGTCAGGGACTAGCAATCAGCCCCAGCATTTT. V and J are TRBV7-9 and TRBJ1-5; D might be TRBD1 (5 bases). The CDR3 is made up of 16 amino acids. V was trimmed by 2 bases and J by 0 bases, leaving 11 bases between them. Germline V CDR1 and CDR2: SEHNR, FQNEAQ (reference sequence).

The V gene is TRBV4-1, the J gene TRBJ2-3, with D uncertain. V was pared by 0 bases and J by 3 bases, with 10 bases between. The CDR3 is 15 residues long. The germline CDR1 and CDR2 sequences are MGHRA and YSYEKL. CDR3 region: CASSQDPRTTDTQYF. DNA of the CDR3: TGCGCCAGCAGCCAAGATCCGAGGACGACAGATACGCAGTATTTT.

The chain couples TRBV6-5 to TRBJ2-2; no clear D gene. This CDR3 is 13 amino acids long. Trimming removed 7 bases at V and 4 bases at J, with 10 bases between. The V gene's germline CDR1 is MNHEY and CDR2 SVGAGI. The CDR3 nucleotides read TGTGCCAGCATCGGGCCCGGCACCGGGGAGCTGTTTTTT. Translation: CASIGPGTGELFF.

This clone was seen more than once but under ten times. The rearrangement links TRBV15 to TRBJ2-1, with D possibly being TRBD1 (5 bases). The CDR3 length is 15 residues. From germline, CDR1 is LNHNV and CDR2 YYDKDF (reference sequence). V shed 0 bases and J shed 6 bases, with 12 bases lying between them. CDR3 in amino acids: CATSRDPPRVNEQFF. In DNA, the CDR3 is TGTGCCACCAGCAGAGATCCCCCCAGGGTCAATGAGCAGTTCTTC.

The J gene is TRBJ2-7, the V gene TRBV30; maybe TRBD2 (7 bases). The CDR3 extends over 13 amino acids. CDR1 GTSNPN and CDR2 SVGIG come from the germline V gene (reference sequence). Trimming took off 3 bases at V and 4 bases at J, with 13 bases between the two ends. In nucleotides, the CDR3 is TGTGCCTGGAGACAGGGAGGGGTGTACGAGCAGTACTTC. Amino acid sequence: CAWRQGGVYEQYF.

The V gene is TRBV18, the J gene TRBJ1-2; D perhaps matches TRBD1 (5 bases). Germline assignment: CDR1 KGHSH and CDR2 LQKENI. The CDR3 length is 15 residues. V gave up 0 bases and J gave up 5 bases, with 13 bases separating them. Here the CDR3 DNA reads TGTGCCAGCTCACCACCGACGACGGGGACTTATGGCTACACCTTC. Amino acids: CASSPPTTGTYGYTF.

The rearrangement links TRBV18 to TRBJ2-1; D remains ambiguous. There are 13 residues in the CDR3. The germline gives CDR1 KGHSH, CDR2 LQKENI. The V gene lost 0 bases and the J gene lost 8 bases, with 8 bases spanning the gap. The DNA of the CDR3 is TGTGCCAGCTCACCACCGGGTTTGGATGAGCAGTTCTTC. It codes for CASSPPGLDEQFF.

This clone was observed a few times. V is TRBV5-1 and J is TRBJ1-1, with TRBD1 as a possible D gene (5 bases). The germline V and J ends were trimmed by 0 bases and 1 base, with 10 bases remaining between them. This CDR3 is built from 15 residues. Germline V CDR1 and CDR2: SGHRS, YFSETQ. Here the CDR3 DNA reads TGCGCCAGCAGCTTGGTAGAGGGGCCGAACACTGAAGCTTTCTTT. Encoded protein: CASSLVEGPNTEAFF.

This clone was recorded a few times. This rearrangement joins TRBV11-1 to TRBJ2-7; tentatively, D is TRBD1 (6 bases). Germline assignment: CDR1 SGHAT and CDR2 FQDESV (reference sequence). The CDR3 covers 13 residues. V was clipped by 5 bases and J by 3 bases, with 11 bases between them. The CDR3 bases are TGTGCCAGCAGCATGGGACACCTCTACGAGCAGTACTTC. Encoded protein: CASSMGHLYEQYF.

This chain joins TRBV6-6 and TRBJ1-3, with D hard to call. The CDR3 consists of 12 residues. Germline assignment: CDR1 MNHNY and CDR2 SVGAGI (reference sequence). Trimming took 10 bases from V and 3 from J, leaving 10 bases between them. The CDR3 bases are TGTGCCACGGGTGTTTTTGGAAACACCATATATTTT. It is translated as CATGVFGNTIYF.

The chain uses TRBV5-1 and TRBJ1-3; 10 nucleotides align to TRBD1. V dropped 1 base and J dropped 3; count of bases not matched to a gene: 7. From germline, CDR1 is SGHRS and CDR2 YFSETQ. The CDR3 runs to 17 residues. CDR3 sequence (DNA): TGCGCCAGCAGCTTGTTTTCCGGGACAGGGGATGGAAACACCATATATTTT. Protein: CASSLFSGTGDGNTIYF.

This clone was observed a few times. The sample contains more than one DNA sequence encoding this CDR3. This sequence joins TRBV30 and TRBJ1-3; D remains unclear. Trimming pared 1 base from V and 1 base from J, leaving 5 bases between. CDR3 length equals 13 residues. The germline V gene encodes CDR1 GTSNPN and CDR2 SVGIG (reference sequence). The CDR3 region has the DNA TGTGCCTGGAGTGAGATATCTGGAAACACCATATATTTT. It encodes CAWSEISGNTIYF.

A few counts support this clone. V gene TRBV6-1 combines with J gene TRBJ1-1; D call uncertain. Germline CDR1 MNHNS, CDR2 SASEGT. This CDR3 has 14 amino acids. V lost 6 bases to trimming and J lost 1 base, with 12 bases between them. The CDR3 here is CASRVHLSNTEAFF. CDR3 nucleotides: TGTGCCAGCAGGGTACACCTTTCGAACACTGAAGCTTTCTTT.

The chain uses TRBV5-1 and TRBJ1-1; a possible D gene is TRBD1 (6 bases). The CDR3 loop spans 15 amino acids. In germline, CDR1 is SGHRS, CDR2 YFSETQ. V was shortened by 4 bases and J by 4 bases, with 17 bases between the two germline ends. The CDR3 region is CASSQDGGRGTEAFF. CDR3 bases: TGCGCCAGCAGCCAGGACGGGGGGCGAGGCACTGAAGCTTTCTTT.

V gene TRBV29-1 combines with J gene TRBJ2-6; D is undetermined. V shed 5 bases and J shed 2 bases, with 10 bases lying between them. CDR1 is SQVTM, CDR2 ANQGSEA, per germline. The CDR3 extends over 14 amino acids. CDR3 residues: CSVNVNTGANVLTF. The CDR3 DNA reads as TGCAGCGTTAATGTGAACACTGGGGCCAACGTCCTGACTTTC.

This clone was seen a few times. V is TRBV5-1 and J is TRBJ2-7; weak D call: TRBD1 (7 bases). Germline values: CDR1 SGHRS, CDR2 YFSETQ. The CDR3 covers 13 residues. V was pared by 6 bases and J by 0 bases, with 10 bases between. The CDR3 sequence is CASTRGDSYEQYF. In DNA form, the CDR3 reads TGCGCCAGCACCAGGGGGGACTCCTACGAGCAGTACTTC. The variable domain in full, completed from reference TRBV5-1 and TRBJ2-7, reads KAGVTQTPRYLIKTRGQQVTLSCSPISGHRSVSWYQQTPGQGLQFLFEYFSETQRNKGNFPGRFSGRQFSNSRSEMNVSTLELGDSALYLCASTRGDSYEQYFGPGTRLTVT.

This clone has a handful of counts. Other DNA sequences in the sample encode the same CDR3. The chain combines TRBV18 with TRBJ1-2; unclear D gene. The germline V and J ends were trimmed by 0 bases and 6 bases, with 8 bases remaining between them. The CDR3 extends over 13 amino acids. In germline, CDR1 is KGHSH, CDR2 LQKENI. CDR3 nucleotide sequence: TGTGCCAGCTCACCACCAACGGCTAATGGCTACACCTTC. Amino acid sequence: CASSPPTANGYTF.

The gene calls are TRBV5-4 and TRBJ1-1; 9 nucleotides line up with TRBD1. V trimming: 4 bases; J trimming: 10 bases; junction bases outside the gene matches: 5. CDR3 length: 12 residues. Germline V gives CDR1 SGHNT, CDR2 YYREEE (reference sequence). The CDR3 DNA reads TGTGCCAGCAGCCGGGGGACAGGGCGAGCTTTCTTT. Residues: CASSRGTGRAFF.

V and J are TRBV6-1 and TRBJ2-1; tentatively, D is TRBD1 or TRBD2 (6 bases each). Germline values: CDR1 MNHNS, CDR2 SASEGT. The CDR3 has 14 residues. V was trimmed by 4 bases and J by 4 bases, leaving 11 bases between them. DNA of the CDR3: TGTGCCAGCAGTGGCGGGACACATTACAATGAGCAGTTCTTC. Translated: CASSGGTHYNEQFF.

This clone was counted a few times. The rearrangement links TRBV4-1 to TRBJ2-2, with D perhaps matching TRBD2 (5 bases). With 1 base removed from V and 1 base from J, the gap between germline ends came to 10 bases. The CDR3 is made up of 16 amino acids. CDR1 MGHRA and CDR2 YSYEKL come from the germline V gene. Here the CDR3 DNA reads TGCGCCAGCAGCCAAGTCCCAGCGGTGAACACCGGGGAGCTGTTTTTT. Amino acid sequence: CASSQVPAVNTGELFF.

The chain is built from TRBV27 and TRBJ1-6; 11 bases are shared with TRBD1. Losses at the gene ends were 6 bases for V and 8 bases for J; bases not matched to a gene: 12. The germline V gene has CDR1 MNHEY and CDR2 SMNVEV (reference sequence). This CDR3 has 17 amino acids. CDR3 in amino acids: CASRFGQGAGGDSPLHF. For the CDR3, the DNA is TGTGCCAGCAGATTTGGACAGGGGGCGGGTGGCGATTCACCCCTCCACTTT.